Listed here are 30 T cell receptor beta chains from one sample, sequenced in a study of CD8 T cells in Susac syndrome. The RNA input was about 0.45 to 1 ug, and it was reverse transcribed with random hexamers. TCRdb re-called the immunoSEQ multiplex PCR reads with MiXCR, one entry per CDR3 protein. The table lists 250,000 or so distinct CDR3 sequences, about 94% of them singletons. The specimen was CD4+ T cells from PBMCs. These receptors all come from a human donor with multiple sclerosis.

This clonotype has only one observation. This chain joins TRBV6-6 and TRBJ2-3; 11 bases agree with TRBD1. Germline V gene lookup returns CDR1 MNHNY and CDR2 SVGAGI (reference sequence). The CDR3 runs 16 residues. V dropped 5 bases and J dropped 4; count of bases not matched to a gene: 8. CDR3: CASSDRDRGSADTQYF. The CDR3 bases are TGTGCCAGCAGTGACCGGGACAGGGGGTCCGCAGATACGCAGTATTTT.

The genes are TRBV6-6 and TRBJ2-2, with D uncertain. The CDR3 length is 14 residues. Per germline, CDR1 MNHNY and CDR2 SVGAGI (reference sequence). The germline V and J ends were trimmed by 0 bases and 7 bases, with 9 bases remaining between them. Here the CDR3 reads CASSYSSRGGELFF. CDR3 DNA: TGTGCCAGCAGTTACTCGAGTCGTGGCGGGGAGCTGTTTTTT.

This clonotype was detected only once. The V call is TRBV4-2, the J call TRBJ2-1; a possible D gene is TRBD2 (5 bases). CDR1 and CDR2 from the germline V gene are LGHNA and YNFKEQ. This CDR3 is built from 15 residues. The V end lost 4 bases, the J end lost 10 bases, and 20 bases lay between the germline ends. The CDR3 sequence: CASSPPLVPVQEQFF. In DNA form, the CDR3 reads TGTGCCAGCAGCCCCCCACTAGTCCCGGTCCAGGAGCAGTTCTTC.

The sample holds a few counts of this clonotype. Here the CDR3 DNA reads TGTGCCAGCAGCCCTGGGACAGACGCTAGCTATGGCTACACCTTC. Protein sequence: CASSPGTDASYGYTF. The chain recombines TRBV3-1 with TRBJ1-2; 7 bases align to TRBD1. This CDR3 region has 15 residues. Germline loops: CDR1 LGHDT, CDR2 YNNKEL (reference sequence). V was clipped by 4 bases and J by 4 bases; unmatched bases: 9.

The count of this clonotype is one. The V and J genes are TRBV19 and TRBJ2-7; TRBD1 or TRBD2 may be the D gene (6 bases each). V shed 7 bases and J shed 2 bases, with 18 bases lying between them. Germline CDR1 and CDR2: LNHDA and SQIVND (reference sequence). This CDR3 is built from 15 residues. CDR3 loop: CASTPRFGGPYEQYF. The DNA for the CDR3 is TGTGCCAGTACCCCAAGGTTTGGGGGGCCCTACGAGCAGTACTTC.

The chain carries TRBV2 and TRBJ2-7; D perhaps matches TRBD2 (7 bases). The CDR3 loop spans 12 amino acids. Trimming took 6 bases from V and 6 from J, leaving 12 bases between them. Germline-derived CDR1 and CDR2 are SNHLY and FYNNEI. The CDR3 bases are TGTGCCAGCAGCTCGGCGGGGGCCGAGCAGTACGTC. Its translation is CASSSAGAEQYV.

The CDR3 spells CSVEASYGYTF. CDR3 nucleotide sequence: TGCAGCGTTGAAGCTTCCTATGGCTACACCTTC. The chain employs TRBV29-1 and TRBJ1-2; D is undetermined. Trimming removed 1 base at V and 4 bases at J, with 4 bases between. CDR1 is SQVTM and CDR2 is ANQGSEA in the germline V gene. The CDR3 covers 11 residues.

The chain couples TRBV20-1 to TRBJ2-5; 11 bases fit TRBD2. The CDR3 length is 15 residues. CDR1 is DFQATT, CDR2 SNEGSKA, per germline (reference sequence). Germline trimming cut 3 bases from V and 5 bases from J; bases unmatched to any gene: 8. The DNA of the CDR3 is TGCAGTGCTAGCGAACTAGCGGGGGTGAGGGAGACCCAGTACTTC. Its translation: CSASELAGVRETQYF.

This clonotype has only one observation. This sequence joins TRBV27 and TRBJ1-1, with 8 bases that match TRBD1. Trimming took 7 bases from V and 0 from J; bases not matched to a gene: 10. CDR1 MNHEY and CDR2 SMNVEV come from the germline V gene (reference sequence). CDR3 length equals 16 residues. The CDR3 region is CASNQGANILNTEAFF. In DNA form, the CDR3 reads TGTGCCAGCAATCAGGGGGCTAATATTTTGAACACTGAAGCTTTCTTT.

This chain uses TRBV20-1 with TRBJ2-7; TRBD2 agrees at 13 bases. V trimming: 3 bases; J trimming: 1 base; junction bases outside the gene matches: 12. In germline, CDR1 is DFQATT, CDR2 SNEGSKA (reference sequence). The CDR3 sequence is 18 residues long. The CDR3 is CSASDHRLAGGHSYEQYF. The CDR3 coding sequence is TGCAGTGCTAGCGACCATAGACTAGCGGGGGGACATTCCTACGAGCAGTACTTC.

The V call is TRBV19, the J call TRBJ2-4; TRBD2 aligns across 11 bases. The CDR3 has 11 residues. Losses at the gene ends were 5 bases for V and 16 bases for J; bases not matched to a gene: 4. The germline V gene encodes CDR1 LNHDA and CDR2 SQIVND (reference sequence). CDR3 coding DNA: TGTGCCAGTAGTCGGGGACTAGCGGCATACTTC. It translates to CASSRGLAAYF.

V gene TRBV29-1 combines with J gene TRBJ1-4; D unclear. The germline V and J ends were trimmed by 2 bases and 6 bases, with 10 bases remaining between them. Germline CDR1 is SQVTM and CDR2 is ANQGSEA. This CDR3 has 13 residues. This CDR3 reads CSVEYSGDEKLFF. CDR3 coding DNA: TGCAGCGTTGAATACAGCGGGGATGAAAAACTGTTTTTT.

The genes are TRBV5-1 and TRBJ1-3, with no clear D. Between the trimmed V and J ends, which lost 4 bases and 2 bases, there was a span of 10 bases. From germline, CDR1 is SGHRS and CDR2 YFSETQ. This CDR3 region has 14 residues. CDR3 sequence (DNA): TGCGCCAGCAGCCCAACAATAACTGGAAACACCATATATTTT. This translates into CASSPTITGNTIYF.

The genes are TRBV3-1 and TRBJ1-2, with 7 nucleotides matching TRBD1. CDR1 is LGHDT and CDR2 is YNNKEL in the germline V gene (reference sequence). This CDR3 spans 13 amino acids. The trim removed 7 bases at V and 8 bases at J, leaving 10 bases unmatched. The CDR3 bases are TGTGCCAGCAACTACAGGGGAGGAGGGGGCTACACCTTC. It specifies CASNYRGGGGYTF. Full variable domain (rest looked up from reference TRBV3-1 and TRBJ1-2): DTAVSQTPKYLVTQMGNDKSIKCEQNLGHDTMYWYKQDSKKFLKIMFSYNNKELIINETVPNRFSPKSPDKAHLNLHINSLELGDSAVYFCASNYRGGGGYTFGSGTRLTVV.

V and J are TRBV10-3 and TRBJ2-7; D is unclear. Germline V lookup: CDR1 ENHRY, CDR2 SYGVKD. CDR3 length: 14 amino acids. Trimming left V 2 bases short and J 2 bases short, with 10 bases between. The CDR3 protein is CAISEPSRPYEQYV. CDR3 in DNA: TGTGCCATCAGTGAGCCGAGTAGGCCCTACGAGCAGTACGTC.

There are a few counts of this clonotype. The CDR3 loop is CASSLVVGYEQYF. CDR3 nucleotides: TGTGCCAGCAGCTTAGTTGTGGGCTACGAGCAGTACTTC. The chain is built from TRBV7-2 and TRBJ2-7; no clear D. Per the germline V gene, CDR1 is SGHTA and CDR2 is FQGNSA. Trimming took 1 base from V and 3 from J, leaving 7 bases between them. The CDR3 contains 13 residues.

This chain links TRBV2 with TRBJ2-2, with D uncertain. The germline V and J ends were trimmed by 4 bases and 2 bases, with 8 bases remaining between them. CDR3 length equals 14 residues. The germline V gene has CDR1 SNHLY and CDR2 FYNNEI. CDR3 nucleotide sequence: TGTGCCAGCAGTGTCAAGGGAAACACCGGGGAGCTGTTTTTT. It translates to CASSVKGNTGELFF.

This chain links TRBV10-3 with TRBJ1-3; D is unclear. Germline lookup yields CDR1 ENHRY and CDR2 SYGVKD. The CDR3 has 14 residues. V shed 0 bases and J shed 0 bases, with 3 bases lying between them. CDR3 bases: TGTGCCATCAGTGAGTCAACCTCTGGAAACACCATATATTTT. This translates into CAISESTSGNTIYF.

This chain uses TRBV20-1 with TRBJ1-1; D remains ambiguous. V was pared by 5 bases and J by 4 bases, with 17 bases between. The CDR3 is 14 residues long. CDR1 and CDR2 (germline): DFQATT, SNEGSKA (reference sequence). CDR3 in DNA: TGCAGTGCTCCGTCGACATGGGCAGGCACTGAAGCTTTCTTT. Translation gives CSAPSTWAGTEAFF.

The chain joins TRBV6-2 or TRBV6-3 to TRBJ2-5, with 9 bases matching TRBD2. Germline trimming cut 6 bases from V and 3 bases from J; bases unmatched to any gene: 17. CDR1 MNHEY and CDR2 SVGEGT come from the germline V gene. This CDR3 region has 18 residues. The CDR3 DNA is TGTGCCAGCAGCAACGCGGCTAGCGGGATAGCCTCTGAAGAGACCCAGTACTTC. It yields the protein CASSNAASGIASEETQYF.

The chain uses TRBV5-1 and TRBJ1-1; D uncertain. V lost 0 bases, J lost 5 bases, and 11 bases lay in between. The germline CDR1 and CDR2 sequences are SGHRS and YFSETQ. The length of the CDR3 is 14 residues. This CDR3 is CASSLEYGITEAFF. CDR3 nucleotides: TGCGCCAGCAGCTTGGAATATGGTATAACTGAAGCTTTCTTT.

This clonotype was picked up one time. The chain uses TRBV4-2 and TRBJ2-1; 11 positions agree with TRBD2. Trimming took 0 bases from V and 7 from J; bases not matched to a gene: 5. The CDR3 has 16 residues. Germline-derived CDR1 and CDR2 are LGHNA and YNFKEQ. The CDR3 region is CASSQDRASGRNEQFF. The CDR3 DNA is TGTGCCAGCAGCCAAGACAGGGCTAGCGGGAGGAATGAGCAGTTCTTC.

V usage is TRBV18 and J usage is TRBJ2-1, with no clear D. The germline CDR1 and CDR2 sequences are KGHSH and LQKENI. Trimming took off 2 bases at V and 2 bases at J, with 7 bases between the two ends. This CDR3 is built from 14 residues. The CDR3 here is CASSPSRAYNEQFF. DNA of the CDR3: TGTGCCAGCTCACCATCCCGGGCCTACAATGAGCAGTTCTTC.

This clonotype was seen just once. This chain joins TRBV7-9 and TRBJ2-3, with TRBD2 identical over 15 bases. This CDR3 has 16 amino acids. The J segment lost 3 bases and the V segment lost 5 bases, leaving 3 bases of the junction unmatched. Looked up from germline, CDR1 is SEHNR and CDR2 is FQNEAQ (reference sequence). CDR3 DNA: TGTGCCAGCAGCCTCGGGACTAGCGGGAGGACAGATACGCAGTATTTT. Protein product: CASSLGTSGRTDTQYF. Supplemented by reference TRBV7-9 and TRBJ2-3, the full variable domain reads DTGVSQNPRHKITKRGQNVTFRCDPISEHNRLYWYRQTLGQGPEFLTYFQNEAQLEKSRLLSDRFSAERPKGSFSTLEIQRTEQGDSAMYLCASSLGTSGRTDTQYFGPGTRLTVL.

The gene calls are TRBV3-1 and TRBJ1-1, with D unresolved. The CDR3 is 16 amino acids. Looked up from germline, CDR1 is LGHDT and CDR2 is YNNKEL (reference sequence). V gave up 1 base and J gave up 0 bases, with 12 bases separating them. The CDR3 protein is CASSQARVPMNTEAFF. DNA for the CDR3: TGTGCCAGCAGCCAAGCAAGGGTCCCCATGAACACTGAAGCTTTCTTT.

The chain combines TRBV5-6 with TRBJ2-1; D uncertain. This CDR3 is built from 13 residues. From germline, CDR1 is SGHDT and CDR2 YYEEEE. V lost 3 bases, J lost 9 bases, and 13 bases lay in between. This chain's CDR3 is CASSSNFIGEQFF. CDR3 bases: TGTGCCAGCAGCTCCAACTTCATCGGTGAGCAGTTCTTC.

Here the CDR3 DNA reads TGTGCCAGCAGCTTAGTTTCGGGCCAGAAGGCTGGTGGCACAGATACGCAGTATTTT. As protein: CASSLVSGQKAGGTDTQYF. This rearrangement joins TRBV7-9 to TRBJ2-3; D gene uncertain. The CDR3 covers 19 residues. V was pared by 1 base and J by 1 base, with 21 bases between. In germline, CDR1 is SEHNR, CDR2 FQNEAQ (reference sequence).

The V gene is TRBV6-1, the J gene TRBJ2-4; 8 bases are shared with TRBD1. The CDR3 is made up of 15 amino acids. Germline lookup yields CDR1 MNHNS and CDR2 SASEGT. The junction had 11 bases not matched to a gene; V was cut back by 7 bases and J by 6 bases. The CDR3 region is CASTPSGRGLNIQYF. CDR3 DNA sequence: TGTGCCAGCACCCCCAGCGGCAGGGGGCTAAACATTCAGTACTTC.

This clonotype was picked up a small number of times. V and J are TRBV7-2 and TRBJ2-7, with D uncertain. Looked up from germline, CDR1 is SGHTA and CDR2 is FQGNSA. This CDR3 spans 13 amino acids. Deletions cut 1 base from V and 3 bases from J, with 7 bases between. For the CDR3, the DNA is TGTGCCAGCAGCTTAGTAGGCGGCTACGAGCAGTACTTC. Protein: CASSLVGGYEQYF. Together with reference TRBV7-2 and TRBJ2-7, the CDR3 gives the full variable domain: GAGVSQSPSNKVTEKGKDVELRCDPISGHTALYWYRQSLGQGLEFLIYFQGNSAPDKSGLPSDRFSAERTGGSVSTLTIQRTQQEDSAVYLCASSLVGGYEQYFGPGTRLTVT.

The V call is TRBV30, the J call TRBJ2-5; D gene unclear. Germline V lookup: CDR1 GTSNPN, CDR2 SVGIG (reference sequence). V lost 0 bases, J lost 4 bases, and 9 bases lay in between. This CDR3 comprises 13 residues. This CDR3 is CAWSVYGRETQYF. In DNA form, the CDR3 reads TGTGCCTGGAGTGTATACGGACGAGAGACCCAGTACTTC.